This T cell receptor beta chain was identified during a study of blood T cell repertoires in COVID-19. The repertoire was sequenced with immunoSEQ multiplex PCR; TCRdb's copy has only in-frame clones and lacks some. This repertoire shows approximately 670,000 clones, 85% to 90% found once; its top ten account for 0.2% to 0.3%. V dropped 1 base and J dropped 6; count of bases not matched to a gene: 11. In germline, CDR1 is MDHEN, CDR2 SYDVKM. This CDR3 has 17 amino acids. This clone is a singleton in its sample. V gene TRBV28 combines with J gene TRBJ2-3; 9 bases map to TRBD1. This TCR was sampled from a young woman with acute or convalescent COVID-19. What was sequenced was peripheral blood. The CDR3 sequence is CASSLYAGTGLSDTQYF. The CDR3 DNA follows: TGTGCCAGCAGTTTATATGCCGGGACAGGGCTATCGGATACGCAGTATTTT.